The 19 T cell receptor beta chains reported below all come from one sample, sequenced in a study of cytomegalovirus exposure and HLA in healthy donors (dated by TCRdb to the late 2010s). Library preparation employed the immunoSEQ multiplex PCR assay. The multiplex PCR relied on a mix of 60 forward primers for TCR Vbeta segments and 13 reverse primers for TCR Jbeta segments. In TCRdb, the immuneACCESS table is reduced to in-frame sequences with V and J assigned. These tables do not hold every clone; where another copy was compared, an unresolved V gene accounts for under half, and the others remain unexplained. This sample holds 150,000 to 200,000 clones; under 80% were observed only once. About 2.5% of the sample goes to the ten largest clones. The sequenced sample was PBMCs. The source of these receptors is a human donor in good health.

A few counts support this clone. The chain employs TRBV7-9 and TRBJ1-1; D is perhaps TRBD1 (6 bases). The length of the CDR3 is 15 residues. The germline gives CDR1 SEHNR, CDR2 FQNEAQ (reference sequence). Trimming stripped 6 bases from V and 7 bases from J, with 21 bases between. The CDR3 sequence is CASSGPGQALCEAFF. Written as DNA, the CDR3 is TGTGCCAGCAGTGGTCCGGGACAAGCACTATGTGAAGCTTTCTTT.

The rearrangement links TRBV4-1 to TRBJ1-1; TRBD1 matches 8 bases. Trimming at V came to 6 bases and at J to 2 bases, leaving 14 bases not matched to a gene. CDR1 is MGHRA, CDR2 YSYEKL, per germline. This CDR3 contains 17 residues. Here the CDR3 reads CASSPKTRGRHNTEAFF. As DNA, the CDR3 is TGCGCCAGCAGTCCAAAAACCAGGGGGCGGCATAACACTGAAGCTTTCTTT.

The J gene is TRBJ1-2, the V gene TRBV7-3; D is ambiguous. The CDR3 contains 16 residues. Trimming pared 5 bases from V and 4 bases from J, leaving 20 bases between. CDR1 is SGHTA and CDR2 is FQGTGA in the germline V gene. Here the CDR3 DNA reads TGTGCCAGCAGCCCACGATTTCCAGAAAATGGCTATGGCTACACCTTC. It yields the protein CASSPRFPENGYGYTF.

The V call is TRBV7-3, the J call TRBJ1-1; weak D call: TRBD1 (6 bases). This CDR3 comprises 14 residues. Germline V lookup: CDR1 SGHTA, CDR2 FQGTGA. Trimming cost V 5 bases and J 5 bases, with 15 bases left between them. This CDR3 is CASSAQGFETEAFF. For the CDR3, the DNA is TGTGCCAGCAGCGCCCAGGGGTTTGAGACTGAAGCTTTCTTT.

The genes are TRBV18 and TRBJ2-3; 9 bases fit TRBD1. The V and J ends lost 3 bases and 2 bases, in that order; junction bases with no gene match: 9. The germline gives CDR1 KGHSH, CDR2 LQKENI. The CDR3 runs to 17 residues. The CDR3 sequence: CASSPSGQGTPTDTQYF. As DNA, the CDR3 is TGTGCCAGCTCACCCTCGGGACAGGGAACCCCCACAGATACGCAGTATTTT. The full variable domain, rest sourced from reference TRBV18 and TRBJ2-3, is NAGVMQNPRHLVRRRGQEARLRCSPMKGHSHVYWYRQLPEEGLKFMVYLQKENIIDESGMPKERFSAEFPKEGPSILRIQQVVRGDSAAYFCASSPSGQGTPTDTQYFGPGTRLTVL.

The chain uses TRBV6-1 and TRBJ1-5; D is perhaps TRBD1 (6 bases). V gave up 6 bases and J gave up 2 bases, with 14 bases separating them. Germline CDR1 is MNHNS and CDR2 is SASEGT. This CDR3 spans 15 amino acids. As DNA, the CDR3 is TGTGCCAGCAGGGGGGGGCTTCGGGGCAATCAGCCCCAGCATTTT. Amino acid sequence: CASRGGLRGNQPQHF.

V and J are TRBV4-1 and TRBJ2-7, with D possibly matching TRBD1 (5 bases). The V and J ends lost 4 bases and 3 bases respectively, with 13 bases between them. The CDR3 runs 14 residues. Germline V CDR1 and CDR2: MGHRA, YSYEKL. The DNA of the CDR3 is TGCGCCAGCAGCCCCCGACAGACGATCTACGAGCAGTACTTC. This codes for CASSPRQTIYEQYF.

This clone showed up just once. The chain joins TRBV25-1 to TRBJ2-5; weak D call: TRBD1 (5 bases). From germline, CDR1 is MGHDK and CDR2 SYGVNS. Trimming removed 0 bases at V and 1 base at J, with 9 bases between. This CDR3 contains 15 residues. The DNA of the CDR3 is TGTGCCAGCAGTGAATATGGCAGGGCCCAAGAGACCCAGTACTTC. Protein product: CASSEYGRAQETQYF. The full variable domain, its missing parts supplied by reference TRBV25-1 and TRBJ2-5, is EADIYQTPRYLVIGTGKKITLECSQTMGHDKMYWYQQDPGMELHLIHYSYGVNSTEKGDLSSESTVSRIRTEHFPLTLESARPSHTSQYLCASSEYGRAQETQYFGPGTRLLVL.

The chain combines TRBV9 with TRBJ2-1; 12 positions match TRBD1. There are 16 residues in the CDR3. V lost 3 bases, J lost 8 bases, and 9 bases stayed unmatched. CDR1 and CDR2 from the germline V gene are SGDLS and YYNGEE. The CDR3 coding sequence is TGTGCCAGCAGCGCGGGGGGACAGGGGGCGCGTTATGAGCAGTTCTTC. Its translation: CASSAGGQGARYEQFF.

This chain connects TRBV18 to TRBJ2-2; D unclear. Trimming removed 3 bases from V and 4 bases from J, with 15 bases in between. The CDR3 spans 16 residues. The germline gives CDR1 KGHSH, CDR2 LQKENI. CDR3 nucleotides: TGTGCCAGCTCACCTCTGGCTACAGATGTCACCGGGGAGCTGTTTTTT. Residues: CASSPLATDVTGELFF.

The chain uses TRBV5-4 and TRBJ2-4; 7 bases are shared with TRBD2. Germline lookup yields CDR1 SGHNT and CDR2 YYREEE (reference sequence). V trimming: 4 bases; J trimming: 15 bases; junction bases outside the gene matches: 19. This CDR3 comprises 15 residues. CDR3 bases: TGTGCCAGCAGCGCAGGGACTAACTCGGGCCGTGGAGGGTACTTC. Translation: CASSAGTNSGRGGYF.

The chain carries TRBV30 and TRBJ1-2, with TRBD1 matching over 10 bases. This CDR3 spans 12 amino acids. V trimming: 3 bases; J trimming: 10 bases; junction bases outside the gene matches: 5. Germline CDR1 is GTSNPN and CDR2 is SVGIG (reference sequence). CDR3 nucleotides: TGTGCCTGGAGCGTCAGACAGGGGGCCTACACCTTC. Amino acids: CAWSVRQGAYTF.

The V and J genes are TRBV5-1 and TRBJ1-4, with TRBD1 matching 7 bases. Germline lookup yields CDR1 SGHRS and CDR2 YFSETQ. This CDR3 has 17 residues. The junction had 10 bases not matched to a gene; V was cut back by 1 base and J by 4 bases. CDR3: CASSLRPQGSFNEKLFF. The DNA of the CDR3 is TGCGCCAGCAGCTTGCGACCACAGGGGTCGTTTAATGAAAAACTGTTTTTT.

The sample holds a few counts of this clone. The V gene is TRBV4-2, the J gene TRBJ1-2; tentatively, D is TRBD1 (5 bases). Deletions cut 0 bases from V and 4 bases from J, with 12 bases between. Germline V gene sequence: CDR1 LGHNA, CDR2 YNFKEQ. The CDR3 runs to 15 residues. The CDR3 loop is CASSQDFSGGYGYTF. In DNA, the CDR3 is TGTGCCAGCAGCCAAGACTTCTCGGGGGGCTATGGCTACACCTTC.

A single count supports this clone. V and J are TRBV19 and TRBJ1-2; perhaps TRBD1 as D (5 bases). The CDR3 runs 15 residues. V lost 4 bases to trimming and J lost 0 bases, with 12 bases between them. The germline gives CDR1 LNHDA, CDR2 SQIVND (reference sequence). CDR3 residues: CASSTLPTANYGYTF. CDR3 in DNA: TGTGCCAGTAGTACCCTCCCGACAGCTAACTATGGCTACACCTTC. The full variable domain, rest sourced from reference TRBV19 and TRBJ1-2, is DGGITQSPKYLFRKEGQNVTLSCEQNLNHDAMYWYRQDPGQGLRLIYYSQIVNDFQKGDIAEGYSVSREKKESFPLTVTSAQKNPTAFYLCASSTLPTANYGYTFGSGTRLTVV.

The chain combines TRBV30 with TRBJ2-5, with 9 bases aligning to TRBD1. The J call may be faulty, since TRBJ2-7 better matches the DNA end. Germline values: CDR1 GTSNPN, CDR2 SVGIG (reference sequence). The CDR3 covers 12 residues. The CDR3 region is CASLTGGYEQYF. CDR3 bases: TGTGCCTCTTTGACAGGGGGCTACGAGCAGTACTTC.

The chain links TRBV5-4 to TRBJ2-7; D is possibly TRBD1 (5 bases). Trimming left V 5 bases short and J 6 bases short, with 21 bases between. The germline V gene has CDR1 SGHNT and CDR2 YYREEE (reference sequence). The CDR3 consists of 15 residues. The CDR3 nucleotides read TGTGCCAGCAGAGGCCCCGGTACAGGAGAACTCGAGCAGTACTTC. It yields the protein CASRGPGTGELEQYF.

The rearrangement links TRBV15 to TRBJ2-5; 8 bases are a match to TRBD2. Germline CDR1 LNHNV, CDR2 YYDKDF (reference sequence). CDR3 size: 16 residues. V lost 1 base, J lost 5 bases, and 9 bases stayed unmatched. CDR3 sequence reads: CATSRAHGGARETQYF. The DNA for the CDR3 is TGTGCCACCAGCAGAGCACACGGGGGGGCGAGGGAGACCCAGTACTTC.

This clone was counted a few times. V gene TRBV19 combines with J gene TRBJ2-7; tentatively, D is TRBD1 (6 bases). This CDR3 contains 15 residues. The germline V gene encodes CDR1 LNHDA and CDR2 SQIVND (reference sequence). V lost 5 bases, J lost 1 base, and 15 bases lay in between. CDR3 coding DNA: TGTGCCAGTAGTGCCTCGACAGGTAAATCCTACGAGCAGTACTTC. It is translated as CASSASTGKSYEQYF.